These T cell receptor beta chains were read from a single sample in a study of blood T cell repertoires in COVID-19. Sequencing used immunoSEQ multiplex PCR; TCRdb keeps in-frame clones, though not all of them. This table holds about 180,000 clones, roughly 83% found once. Sequencing used peripheral blood. The receptors here all came from a woman aged 40 to 50 with COVID-19, enrolled during active disease. CDR3s leave out the opening cysteine and the closing phenylalanine or tryptophan.

v_call	j_call	cdr3_aa
TRBV27	TRBJ2-5	ASSLFGQALQETQY
TRBV18	TRBJ1-1	ASSNTGNTEAF
TRBV6-5	TRBJ2-1	ASSYSLAGNNEQF
TRBV11-1	TRBJ2-2	ASSKDRAVNTGELF
TRBV9	TRBJ1-1	ASSVVQGAGKNTEAF
TRBV5-1	TRBJ2-5	ASSFRVMGDRGDGETQY
TRBV28	TRBJ1-4	ASSLTGGGTNEKLF
TRBV29-1	TRBJ1-2	SVDRTDDYGYT
TRBV9	TRBJ2-5	ASSVSGEASQETQY
TRBV11-2	TRBJ2-7	ASSWRASGSYEQY
TRBV25-1	TRBJ1-2	ASSDPPGQGKRGYGYT
TRBV7-8	TRBJ1-1	ASSLGQRLKDTEAF
TRBV27	TRBJ1-1	ASSPVRPRNTEAF
TRBV19	TRBJ1-5	ASSNGLYQPQH
TRBV20-1	TRBJ1-1	SASLRARQGSREAF
TRBV3-1/TRBV3-2	TRBJ2-7	ASSPPGVLTYEQY
TRBV27	TRBJ1-6	ASSKKIQAPLH
TRBV12-5	TRBJ1-1	ASGLFSQGARLNTEAF
TRBV11-3	TRBJ2-7	ASSLTAGNEQY
TRBV27	TRBJ2-5	ASGASVGKTQY
TRBV2	TRBJ2-1	ASSGTSGNKGEQF
TRBV18	TRBJ1-2	ASSPDRRVVRGYT